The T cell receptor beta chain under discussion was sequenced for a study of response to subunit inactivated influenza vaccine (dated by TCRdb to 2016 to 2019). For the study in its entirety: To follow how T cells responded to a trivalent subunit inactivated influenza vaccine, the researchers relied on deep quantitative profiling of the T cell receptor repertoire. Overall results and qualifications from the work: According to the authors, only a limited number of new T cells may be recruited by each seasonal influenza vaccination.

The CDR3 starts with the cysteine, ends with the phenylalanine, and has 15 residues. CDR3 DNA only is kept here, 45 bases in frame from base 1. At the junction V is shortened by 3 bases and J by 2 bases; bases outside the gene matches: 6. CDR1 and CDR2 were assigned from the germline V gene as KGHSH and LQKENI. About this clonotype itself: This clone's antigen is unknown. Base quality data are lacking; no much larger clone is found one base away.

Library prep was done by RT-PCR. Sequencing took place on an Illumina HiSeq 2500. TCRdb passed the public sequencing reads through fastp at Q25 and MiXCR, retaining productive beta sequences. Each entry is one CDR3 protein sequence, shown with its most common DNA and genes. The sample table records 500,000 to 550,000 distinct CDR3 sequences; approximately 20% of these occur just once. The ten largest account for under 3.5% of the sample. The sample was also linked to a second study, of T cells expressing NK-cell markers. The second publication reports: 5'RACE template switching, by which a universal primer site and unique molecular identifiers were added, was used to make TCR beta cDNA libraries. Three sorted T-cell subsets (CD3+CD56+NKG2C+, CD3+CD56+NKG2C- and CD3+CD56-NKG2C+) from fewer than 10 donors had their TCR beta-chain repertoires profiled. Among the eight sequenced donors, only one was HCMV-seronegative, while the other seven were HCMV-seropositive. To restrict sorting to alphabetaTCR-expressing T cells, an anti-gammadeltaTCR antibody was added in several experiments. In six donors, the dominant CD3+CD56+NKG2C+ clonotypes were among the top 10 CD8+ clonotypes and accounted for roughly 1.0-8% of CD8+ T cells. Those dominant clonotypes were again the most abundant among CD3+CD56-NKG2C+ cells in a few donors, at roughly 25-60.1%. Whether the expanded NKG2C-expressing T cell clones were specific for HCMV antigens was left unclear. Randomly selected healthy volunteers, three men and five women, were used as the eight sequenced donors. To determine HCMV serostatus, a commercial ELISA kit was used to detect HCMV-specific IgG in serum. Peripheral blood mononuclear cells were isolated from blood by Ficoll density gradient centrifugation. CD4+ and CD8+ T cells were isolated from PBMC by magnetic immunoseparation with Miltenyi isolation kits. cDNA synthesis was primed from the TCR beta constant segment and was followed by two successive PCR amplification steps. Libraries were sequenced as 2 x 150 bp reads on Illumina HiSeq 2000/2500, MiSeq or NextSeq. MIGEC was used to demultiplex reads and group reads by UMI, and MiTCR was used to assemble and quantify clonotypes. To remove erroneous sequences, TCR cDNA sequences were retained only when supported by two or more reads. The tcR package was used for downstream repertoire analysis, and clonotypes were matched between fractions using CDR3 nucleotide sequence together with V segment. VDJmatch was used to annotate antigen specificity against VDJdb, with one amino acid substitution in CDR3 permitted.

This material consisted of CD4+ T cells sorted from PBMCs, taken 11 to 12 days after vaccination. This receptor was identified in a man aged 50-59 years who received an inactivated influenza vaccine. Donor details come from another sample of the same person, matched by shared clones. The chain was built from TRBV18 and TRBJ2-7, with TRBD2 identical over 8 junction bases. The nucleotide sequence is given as TGTGCCAGCTCACCCCGGGAGGGGCTACCCTACGAGCAGTACTTC. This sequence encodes CASSPREGLPYEQYF.